This TCR beta chain came from a study of T cells in Graves' hyperthyroidism and ophthalmopathy. The hyperthyroidism patients had all been newly diagnosed, and their disease duration was under 2 months. Their ages ranged from 18 to 65 years. The diagnoses drew upon clinical symptoms, serum thyroxine and TRAb, thyroid ultrasound and orbital computed tomography. This clonotype was picked up a small number of times. V was trimmed by 1 base and J by 0 bases, leaving 9 bases between them. Germline V gives CDR1 MNHEY, CDR2 SMNVEV (reference sequence). The CDR3 has 15 residues. Amplified TCR beta CDR3 regions derived from RNA transcripts. The HTBI primer set was used in a first-round RT-PCR of the TCR CDR3. Using its own MiXCR run on the multiplex PCR reads, TCRdb lists one record per CDR3 protein. The sample comprises 550,000 to 850,000 distinct CDR3 sequences, approximately 19% of which are singletons, and 16% rests with the top ten.

The sequence was collected from a woman aged 45-65 years with Graves' hyperthyroidism that later progressed to Graves' ophthalmopathy. The sample comprised blood. The V call is TRBV27, the J call TRBJ1-1; tentative D call: TRBD1 (6 bases). The CDR3 loop reads CASSLFQGLNTEAFF. The CDR3, as DNA: TGTGCCAGCAGTTTATTTCAGGGGCTGAACACTGAAGCTTTCTTT.